A selection of T cell receptor beta chains follows, all from one sample in a study of T cells in Graves' hyperthyroidism and ophthalmopathy. TCRdb re-analysed the multiplex PCR reads in MiXCR, keeping a single row per CDR3 protein. This table holds about 480,000 distinct CDR3 sequences, approximately 22% found once. Sequencing used blood. The receptors come from a woman in her 70s with Graves' ophthalmopathy. Each CDR3 is given with its conserved first and last residue. The D gene is left open where the match is weak. Some rows mark clone size as missing; the rest say once, few, many or name a class of expanded clone.

TRBV6-1,many,TRBD1,TRBJ2-5,15,CASTLNTGGQETQYF,TGTGCCAGCACTTTGAACACAGGGGGACAAGAGACCCAGTACTTC
TRBV28,-,-,TRBJ1-2,12,CASSLLSGGYTF,TGTGCCAGCAGTTTACTCAGCGGTGGCTACACCTTC
TRBV11-2,many,-,TRBJ2-7,14,CASSVSQGPYEQYF,TGTGCCAGCAGCGTCTCGCAGGGCCCCTACGAGCAGTACTTC
TRBV2,many,-,TRBJ1-1,12,CASASGNTEAFF,TGTGCCAGCGCCTCCGGGAACACTGAAGCTTTCTTT
TRBV20-1,-,-,TRBJ1-2,14,CSARRGRVYYGYTF,TGCAGTGCTAGAAGAGGGAGGGTCTACTATGGCTACACCTTC
TRBV5-1,-,-,TRBJ1-1,15,CASKIRGPARSEAFF,TGCGCCAGCAAAATTAGGGGACCCGCTCGCTCTGAAGCTTTCTTT
TRBV12-3/TRBV12-4,-,-,TRBJ1-6,15,CASSPLKGGNSPLHF,TGTGCCAGCAGTCCCTTGAAGGGAGGCAATTCACCCCTCCACTTT
TRBV28,many,TRBD1,TRBJ1-1,15,CASSLTGTGISEAFF,TGTGCCAGCAGTTTAACGGGGACAGGGATATCCGAAGCTTTCTTT
TRBV20-1,few,-,TRBJ1-1,15,CSARTVGRPNTEAFF,TGCAGTGCTAGGACCGTTGGCCGACCGAACACTGAAGCTTTCTTT
TRBV3-1,-,-,TRBJ2-3,14,CASSEGGRADTQYF,TGTGCCAGCTCGGAAGGGGGGCGAGCAGATACGCAGTATTTT
TRBV28,many,-,TRBJ2-4,13,CASSPPRGNIQYF,TGTGCCAGCAGTCCTCCTCGGGGGAACATTCAGTACTTC
TRBV11-2,many,-,TRBJ2-3,15,CASSWEYSSTDTQYF,TGTGCCAGCAGCTGGGAGTATTCAAGCACAGATACGCAGTATTTT
TRBV11-2,many,TRBD2,TRBJ2-1,13,CASSFGLASEQFF,TGTGCCAGCAGCTTTGGACTAGCGAGTGAGCAGTTCTTC
TRBV12-3/TRBV12-4,few,TRBD1,TRBJ1-1,13,CASTVQGALEAFF,TGTGCCAGCACGGTCCAGGGGGCCCTCGAAGCTTTCTTT
TRBV9,once,-,TRBJ2-7,15,CASSAQVAPTYEQYF,TGTGCCAGCAGCGCTCAAGTAGCGCCCACCTACGAGCAGTACTTC
TRBV9,few,-,TRBJ2-2,18,CASSVGSRTSGYTGELFF,TGTGCCAGCAGCGTAGGGAGTAGGACGAGCGGTTACACCGGGGAGCTGTTTTTT
TRBV5-1,-,-,TRBJ2-2,13,CASSAGWSGELFF,TGCGCCAGTAGTGCAGGGTGGTCCGGGGAGCTGTTTTTT
TRBV19,-,-,TRBJ1-3,14,CASRIEAVGSTIYF,TGTGCCAGCCGAATTGAGGCAGTTGGAAGCACCATATATTTT
TRBV20-1,-,TRBD1,TRBJ2-1,12,CSAANRGFEQFF,TGCAGTGCCGCAAACAGGGGGTTTGAGCAGTTCTTC
TRBV7-9,-,-,TRBJ2-6,16,CASSFPDSSGANVLTF,TGTGCCAGCAGCTTCCCGGACAGCTCTGGGGCCAACGTCCTGACTTTC
TRBV24-1,-,TRBD1,TRBJ2-3,15,CATSDPDRFPDAQYF,TGTGCCACCAGTGACCCGGACAGGTTCCCAGATGCGCAGTATTTT
TRBV10-3,-,TRBD1,TRBJ2-5,13,CAIRGQMQETQYF,TGTGCCATCAGGGGACAGATGCAAGAGACCCAGTACTTC